The entry below describes one T cell receptor beta chain. The CDR3 runs to 17 residues. Germline assignment: CDR1 SGDLS and CDR2 YYNGEE. V gave up 4 bases and J gave up 1 base, with 19 bases separating them. This entry is derived from a study of cytomegalovirus exposure and HLA in healthy donors. The PCR employed 60 Vbeta primers together with 13 Jbeta primers. Measured with immunoSEQ multiplex PCR; TCRdb has only the in-frame clones, and not every one. The table lists 190,000 or so clones, about four fifths of them singletons. The chain joins TRBV9 to TRBJ2-3; D may be TRBD1 (8 bases). Material: PBMCs. The TCR comes from a man aged 45-60 years in good health and CMV-seronegative. The chain's CDR3 is CASSSRQGRDGTDTQYF. For the CDR3, the DNA is TGTGCCAGCAGCTCAAGACAGGGGAGGGATGGCACAGATACGCAGTATTTT.